Below, one TCR beta chain is given with its context. Its antigen is still unknown. In germline, CDR1 is KGHSH, CDR2 LQKENI. The CDR3 consists of 14 residues. V dropped 1 base and J dropped 6 bases, with 9 bases sitting between them. The source material, RNA transcripts, was used to amplify TCR beta CDR3 regions. A first-round RT-PCR of the TCR CDR3 used the HTBI primer set. MiXCR was run by TCRdb on the multiplex PCR reads, yielding one entry per CDR3 protein. The data contain 370,000 or so distinct CDR3 sequences, 20% to 25% of them singletons. This specimen belongs to a study of T cells in Graves' hyperthyroidism and ophthalmopathy. Study at large: Once the initial diagnosis was made, peripheral blood was obtained before any treatment. Notes on the study in general: Ophthalmopathy was told apart from stable hyperthyroidism by a 13 V-J model. Model predictions of ophthalmopathy came a median approximately 6.2 months before onset.

The genes are TRBV18 and TRBJ1-4; D uncertain. The receptor comes from a man aged 45-65 years with Graves' hyperthyroidism. Material: blood. For the CDR3, the DNA is TGTGCCAGCTCACCACAGGGATCCGATGAAAAACTGTTTTTT. Translation gives CASSPQGSDEKLFF. Using reference TRBV18 and TRBJ1-4 for the parts outside the CDR3, the full variable domain is NAGVMQNPRHLVRRRGQEARLRCSPMKGHSHVYWYRQLPEEGLKFMVYLQKENIIDESGMPKERFSAEFPKEGPSILRIQQVVRGDSAAYFCASSPQGSDEKLFFGSGTQLSVL.